This TCR beta chain comes out of a study of T-cell memory formation after mild COVID-19. This clonotype occurred a few times. Its antigen is undetermined. TCRdb called the 5' RACE reads again in MiXCR, with one record for every CDR3 protein. The sample contains hundreds of thousands of distinct CDR3 sequences, around 15% of which appear only once. Deletions cut 2 bases from V and 3 bases from J, with 8 bases between. CDR1 and CDR2 from the germline V gene are SGHTA and FQGNSA. This CDR3 has 13 amino acids. Whole-study findings and limits: Cross-reactive memory apparently joined, as some responding clones appeared in pre-infection memory.

The chain carries TRBV7-2 and TRBJ2-7, with a possible D match to TRBD2 (6 bases). Material for sequencing was PBMCs or a T cell subset sorted from them (not recorded which). This receptor was obtained from a man aged 18-30 years who had mild COVID-19 (a few samples of this study predate the infection). Cell type and time point are not known. CDR3 amino acids: CASSLIGGYEQYF. As DNA, the CDR3 is TGTGCCAGCAGCTTAATCGGGGGCTACGAGCAGTACTTC.